Listed below are T cell receptor beta chains from one sample, sequenced in a study of shared clonotypes between healthy human individuals. TCRdb's copy holds only in-frame clones and misses some; the assay was immunoSEQ multiplex PCR. Found here are about 960,000 clones, approximately 80% of them singletons; the top ten hold around 1.5%. Source material: memory CD4+ T cells sorted from blood. The receptors derive from a man younger than 35 in good health. The CDR3 runs from the conserved cysteine through the conserved F or W. The order of the fields is D gene, J gene, clone size, V gene, CDR3 DNA, CDR3 protein. A D gene is named only where the DNA matches it firmly. The size entry is marked missing in some rows and otherwise reads once, few, many or a size class.

d_call: TRBD1
j_call: TRBJ2-3
clone_size: .
v_call: TRBV5-6
cdr3_nt: TGTGCCAGCAGCTCTCGGACAGGGGGCACAGATACGCAGTATTTT
cdr3_aa: CASSSRTGGTDTQYF

d_call: .
j_call: TRBJ1-2
clone_size: once
v_call: TRBV11-2
cdr3_nt: TGTGCCAGCACCCCCCCGGGGTCGGGACTCCCCTACGCGTACTATGGCTACACCTTC
cdr3_aa: CASTPPGSGLPYAYYGYTF

d_call: TRBD2
j_call: TRBJ2-3
clone_size: .
v_call: TRBV29-1
cdr3_nt: TGCAGCGGCCTACTAGCGGGGGGAGATACGCAGTATTTT
cdr3_aa: CSGLLAGGDTQYF

d_call: TRBD1
j_call: TRBJ1-2
clone_size: few
v_call: TRBV2
cdr3_nt: TGTGCCAGCAGTCCTGGACAGGGCAGGGATGGCTACACCTTC
cdr3_aa: CASSPGQGRDGYTF

d_call: .
j_call: TRBJ1-4
clone_size: .
v_call: TRBV2
cdr3_nt: TGTGCCAGCATCCGGGAGAAAATGGAAAAACTGTTTTTT
cdr3_aa: CASIREKMEKLFF

d_call: .
j_call: TRBJ2-3
clone_size: .
v_call: TRBV29-1
cdr3_nt: TGCAGCGTTGAAGAATGGGGGGGCTCAGATACGCAGTATTTT
cdr3_aa: CSVEEWGGSDTQYF

d_call: .
j_call: TRBJ1-5
clone_size: .
v_call: TRBV6-1
cdr3_nt: TGTGCCAGCAGTGAAAAAGTCAGCGGGAGCTTCAATCAGCCCCAGCATTTT
cdr3_aa: CASSEKVSGSFNQPQHF

d_call: .
j_call: TRBJ2-6
clone_size: .
v_call: TRBV25-1
cdr3_nt: TGTGCCAGCAGTGAATCGGAGGGGCGCCCTGGGGCCAACGTCCTGACTTTC
cdr3_aa: CASSESEGRPGANVLTF

d_call: TRBD1
j_call: TRBJ2-1
clone_size: .
v_call: TRBV6-5
cdr3_nt: TGTGCCAGCAGTTACTCGAAGGGACAGGGGAAGGGTGAGCAGTTCTTC
cdr3_aa: CASSYSKGQGKGEQFF

d_call: TRBD2
j_call: TRBJ2-5
clone_size: .
v_call: TRBV7-2
cdr3_nt: TGTGCCAGCAGCGGACTAGCGGCCTCGTCGGAGACCCAGTACTTC
cdr3_aa: CASSGLAASSETQYF

d_call: TRBD1
j_call: TRBJ1-5
clone_size: .
v_call: TRBV19
cdr3_nt: TGTGCCAGTAGTAAAGACGGGACAGGCCATCAGCCCCAGCATTTT
cdr3_aa: CASSKDGTGHQPQHF

d_call: .
j_call: TRBJ2-5
clone_size: .
v_call: TRBV12-5
cdr3_nt: TGTGCTAGCGGCGGACGGAACCAAGAGACCCAGTACTTC
cdr3_aa: CASGGRNQETQYF

d_call: .
j_call: TRBJ1-1
clone_size: many
v_call: TRBV11-2
cdr3_nt: TGTGCCAGCAGCTGGGGACAACGGAACACTGAAGCTTTCTTT
cdr3_aa: CASSWGQRNTEAFF

d_call: TRBD2
j_call: TRBJ2-5
clone_size: .
v_call: TRBV5-1
cdr3_nt: TGCGCCAGCCGAAAGGGCCAGGGAGGGGAGACCCAGTACTTC
cdr3_aa: CASRKGQGGETQYF

d_call: .
j_call: TRBJ1-6
clone_size: .
v_call: TRBV5-1
cdr3_nt: TGCGCCAGCAGACAGGAGAGAGGAAATTCACCCCTCCACTTT
cdr3_aa: CASRQERGNSPLHF

d_call: .
j_call: TRBJ1-3
clone_size: .
v_call: TRBV30
cdr3_nt: TGTGCCTGGAGCTTTGCAGCAAGCTCTGGAAACACCATATATTTT
cdr3_aa: CAWSFAASSGNTIYF

d_call: .
j_call: TRBJ2-4
clone_size: many
v_call: TRBV7-9
cdr3_nt: TGTGCCAGCAGCGAGACGAGGACCGGCATTCAGTACTTC
cdr3_aa: CASSETRTGIQYF

d_call: .
j_call: TRBJ2-5
clone_size: few
v_call: TRBV6-5
cdr3_nt: TGTGCCAGCAGCCCCGATCGAGATCAGCGGACCCAGTACTTC
cdr3_aa: CASSPDRDQRTQYF

d_call: .
j_call: TRBJ2-2
clone_size: once
v_call: TRBV10-3
cdr3_nt: TGTGCCATCAGAGGGACAACGAACACCGGGGAGCTGTTTTTT
cdr3_aa: CAIRGTTNTGELFF

d_call: .
j_call: TRBJ2-7
clone_size: .
v_call: TRBV29-1
cdr3_nt: TGCAGCGTTGAACCCGGTGGCGCCTACGAGCAGTACTTC
cdr3_aa: CSVEPGGAYEQYF

d_call: .
j_call: TRBJ1-2
clone_size: .
v_call: TRBV7-9
cdr3_nt: TGTGCCAGCAATCGAGGAGGGGGACCCAACTATGGCTACACCTTC
cdr3_aa: CASNRGGGPNYGYTF

d_call: .
j_call: TRBJ2-3
clone_size: .
v_call: TRBV2
cdr3_nt: TGTGCCAGCAGTGAAGCACTAGCTGCCACAGATACGCAGTATTTT
cdr3_aa: CASSEALAATDTQYF

d_call: .
j_call: TRBJ1-4
clone_size: .
v_call: TRBV4-2
cdr3_nt: TGTGCCAGCAGCCAAGATGGGCAGGTTGCGGAAAAACTGTTTTTT
cdr3_aa: CASSQDGQVAEKLFF

d_call: TRBD1
j_call: TRBJ1-5
clone_size: .
v_call: TRBV19
cdr3_nt: TGTGCCAGTAGTGCATATACCGGGACAGGGGGTCATCAGCCCCAGCATTTT
cdr3_aa: CASSAYTGTGGHQPQHF

d_call: .
j_call: TRBJ1-5
clone_size: .
v_call: TRBV2
cdr3_nt: TGTGCCAGCAGTGATATGGGATCTCATCAGCCCCAGCATTTT
cdr3_aa: CASSDMGSHQPQHF

d_call: .
j_call: TRBJ1-6
clone_size: .
v_call: TRBV10-2
cdr3_nt: TGCGCCAGTCTGGGCAGGAACCCTAATTCACCCCTCCACTTT
cdr3_aa: CASLGRNPNSPLHF

d_call: TRBD1
j_call: TRBJ1-1
clone_size: .
v_call: TRBV19
cdr3_nt: TGTGCCAGCCGGGACAGGGGGAACACTGAAGCTTTCTTT
cdr3_aa: CASRDRGNTEAFF

d_call: .
j_call: TRBJ2-1
clone_size: few
v_call: TRBV7-2
cdr3_nt: TGTGCCAGCAGCTTAGTGGGGACGGACTACAATGAGCAGTTCTTC
cdr3_aa: CASSLVGTDYNEQFF

d_call: .
j_call: TRBJ2-3
clone_size: few
v_call: TRBV10-3
cdr3_nt: TGTGCCATCAGCATCCAAGCAGATACGCAGTATTTT
cdr3_aa: CAISIQADTQYF

d_call: TRBD1
j_call: TRBJ2-3
clone_size: .
v_call: TRBV11-3
cdr3_nt: TGTGCCAGCAGCTTATGGGGGACAGGCACAGATACGCAGTATTTT
cdr3_aa: CASSLWGTGTDTQYF

d_call: .
j_call: TRBJ2-6
clone_size: few
v_call: TRBV5-1
cdr3_nt: TGCGCCAGCACCCGGACAGCTGGGGCCAACGTCCTGACTTTC
cdr3_aa: CASTRTAGANVLTF

d_call: .
j_call: TRBJ1-5
clone_size: .
v_call: TRBV30
cdr3_nt: TGTGCCTGGAGTGTTGCAGGGCTGAGCAATCAGCCCCAGCATTTT
cdr3_aa: CAWSVAGLSNQPQHF